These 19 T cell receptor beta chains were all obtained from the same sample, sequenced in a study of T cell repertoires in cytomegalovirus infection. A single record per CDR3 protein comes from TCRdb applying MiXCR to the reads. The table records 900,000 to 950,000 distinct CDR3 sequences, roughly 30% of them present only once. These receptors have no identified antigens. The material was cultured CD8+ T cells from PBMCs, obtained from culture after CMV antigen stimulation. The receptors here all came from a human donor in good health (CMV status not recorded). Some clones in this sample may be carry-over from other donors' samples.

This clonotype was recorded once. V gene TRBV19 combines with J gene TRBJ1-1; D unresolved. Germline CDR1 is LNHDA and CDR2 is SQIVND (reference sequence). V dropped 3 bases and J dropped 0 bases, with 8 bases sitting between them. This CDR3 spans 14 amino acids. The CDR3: CASSITDLNTEAFF. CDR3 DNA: TGTGCCAGTAGTATTACAGATTTGAACACTGAAGCTTTCTTT.

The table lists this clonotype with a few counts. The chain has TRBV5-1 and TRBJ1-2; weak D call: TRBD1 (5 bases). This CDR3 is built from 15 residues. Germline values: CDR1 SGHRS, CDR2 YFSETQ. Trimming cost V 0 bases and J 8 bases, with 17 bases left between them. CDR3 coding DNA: TGCGCCAGCAGCTTGGTGGTACAGGCGAGTGAGGGCTACACCTTC. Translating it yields CASSLVVQASEGYTF.

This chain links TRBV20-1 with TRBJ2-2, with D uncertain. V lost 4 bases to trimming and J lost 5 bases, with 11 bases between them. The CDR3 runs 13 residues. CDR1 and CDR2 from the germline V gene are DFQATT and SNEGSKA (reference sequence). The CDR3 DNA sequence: TGCAGTGCTATACAAGCCGGTACCGGGGAGCTGTTTTTT. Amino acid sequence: CSAIQAGTGELFF.

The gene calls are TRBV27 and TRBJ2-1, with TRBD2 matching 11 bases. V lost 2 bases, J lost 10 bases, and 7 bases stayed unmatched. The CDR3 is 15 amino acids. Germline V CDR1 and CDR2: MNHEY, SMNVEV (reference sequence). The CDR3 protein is CASSLPLAGADEQFF. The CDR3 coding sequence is TGTGCCAGCAGTTTACCACTAGCGGGGGCTGACGAGCAGTTCTTC.

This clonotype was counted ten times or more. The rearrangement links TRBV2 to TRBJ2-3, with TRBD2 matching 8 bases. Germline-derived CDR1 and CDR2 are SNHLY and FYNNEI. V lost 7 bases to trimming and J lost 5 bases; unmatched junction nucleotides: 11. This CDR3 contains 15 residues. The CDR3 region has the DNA TGTGCCAGCATCGCCAGCGGGGGCGGCGGAGATACGCAGTATTTT. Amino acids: CASIASGGGGDTQYF.

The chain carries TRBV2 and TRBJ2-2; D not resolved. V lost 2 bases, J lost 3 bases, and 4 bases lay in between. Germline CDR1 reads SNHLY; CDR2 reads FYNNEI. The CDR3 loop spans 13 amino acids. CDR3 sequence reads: CASSEFDTGELFF. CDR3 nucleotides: TGTGCCAGCAGTGAATTTGACACCGGGGAGCTGTTTTTT.

The CDR3, as DNA: TGTGCCACCCGTGTATTCTCCTACAATGAGCAGTTCTTC. It yields the protein CATRVFSYNEQFF. The chain couples TRBV6-1 to TRBJ2-1; D is ambiguous. The germline V and J ends were trimmed by 10 bases and 0 bases, with 10 bases remaining between them. The germline CDR1 and CDR2 sequences are MNHNS and SASEGT. This CDR3 comprises 13 residues.

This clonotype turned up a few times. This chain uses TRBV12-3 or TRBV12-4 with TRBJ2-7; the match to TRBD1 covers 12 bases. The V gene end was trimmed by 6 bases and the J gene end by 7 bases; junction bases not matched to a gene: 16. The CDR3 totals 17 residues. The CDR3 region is CASSSTIPGQGAWEQYF. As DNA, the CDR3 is TGTGCCAGCAGCTCTACTATCCCGGGACAGGGGGCGTGGGAGCAGTACTTC.

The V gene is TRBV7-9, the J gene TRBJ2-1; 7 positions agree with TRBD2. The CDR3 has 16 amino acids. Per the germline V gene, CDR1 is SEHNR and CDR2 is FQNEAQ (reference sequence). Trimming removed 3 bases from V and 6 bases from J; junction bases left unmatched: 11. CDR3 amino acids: CASSFPGRGMSNEQFF. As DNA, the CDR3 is TGTGCCAGCAGCTTCCCCGGGCGGGGGATGAGCAATGAGCAGTTCTTC.

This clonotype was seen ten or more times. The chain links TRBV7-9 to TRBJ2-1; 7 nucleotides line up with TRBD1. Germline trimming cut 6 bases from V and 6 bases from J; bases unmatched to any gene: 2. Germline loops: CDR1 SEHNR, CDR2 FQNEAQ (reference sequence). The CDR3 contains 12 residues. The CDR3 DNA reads TGTGCCAGCAGGACAGGGCTCAATGAGCAGTTCTTC. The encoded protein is CASRTGLNEQFF.

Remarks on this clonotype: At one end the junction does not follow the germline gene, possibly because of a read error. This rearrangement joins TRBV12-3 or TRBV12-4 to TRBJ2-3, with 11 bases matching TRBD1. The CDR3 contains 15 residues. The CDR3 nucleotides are TGTGCCGGCAGCCAGGGACAGGGGGGCACAGATACGCAGTATTTT. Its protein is CAGSQGQGGTDTQYF.

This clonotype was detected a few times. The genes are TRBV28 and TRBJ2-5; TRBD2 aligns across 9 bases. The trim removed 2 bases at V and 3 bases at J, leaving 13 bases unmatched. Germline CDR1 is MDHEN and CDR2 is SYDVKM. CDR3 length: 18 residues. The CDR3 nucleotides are TGTGCCAGCAGTTTAGAGAGATGGGTAGCGGGGGAGGAAGAGACCCAGTACTTC. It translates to CASSLERWVAGEEETQYF.

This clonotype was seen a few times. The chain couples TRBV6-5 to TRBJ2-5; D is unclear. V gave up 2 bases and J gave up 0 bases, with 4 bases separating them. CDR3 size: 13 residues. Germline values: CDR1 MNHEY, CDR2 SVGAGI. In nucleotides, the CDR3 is TGTGCCAGCAGTTACATACACCAAGAGACCCAGTACTTC. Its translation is CASSYIHQETQYF.

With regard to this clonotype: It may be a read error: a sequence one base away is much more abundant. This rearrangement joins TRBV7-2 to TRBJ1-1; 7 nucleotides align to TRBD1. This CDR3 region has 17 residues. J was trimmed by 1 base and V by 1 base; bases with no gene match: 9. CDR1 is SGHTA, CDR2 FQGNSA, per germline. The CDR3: CASSLDNRGTGNTEAFF. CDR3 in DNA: TGTGCCAGCAGCTTAGACAACAGGGGAACGGGGAACACTGAAGCTTTCTTT.

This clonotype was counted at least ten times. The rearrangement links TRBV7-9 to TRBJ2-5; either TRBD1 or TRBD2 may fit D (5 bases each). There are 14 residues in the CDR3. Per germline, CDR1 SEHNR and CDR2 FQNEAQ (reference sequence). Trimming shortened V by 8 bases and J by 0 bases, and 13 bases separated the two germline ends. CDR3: CASETPGHQETQYF. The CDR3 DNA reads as TGTGCCAGCGAAACCCCGGGACACCAAGAGACCCAGTACTTC.

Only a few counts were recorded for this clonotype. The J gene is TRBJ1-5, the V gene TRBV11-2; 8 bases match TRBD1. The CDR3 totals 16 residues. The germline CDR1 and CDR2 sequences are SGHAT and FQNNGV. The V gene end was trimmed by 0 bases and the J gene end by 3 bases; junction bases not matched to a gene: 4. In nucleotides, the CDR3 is TGTGCCAGCAGCTTAGATGGTCAGGGGGCCAATCAGCCCCAGCATTTT. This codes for CASSLDGQGANQPQHF.

The CDR3 DNA reads TGTGCCAGCGTACAGGGGGCTCAGAACAATGAGCAGTTCTTC. It is translated as CASVQGAQNNEQFF. V is TRBV9 and J is TRBJ2-1, with TRBD1 matching over 9 bases. Germline values: CDR1 SGDLS, CDR2 YYNGEE. This CDR3 contains 14 residues. Trimming cost V 7 bases and J 5 bases; bases outside gene matches: 7.

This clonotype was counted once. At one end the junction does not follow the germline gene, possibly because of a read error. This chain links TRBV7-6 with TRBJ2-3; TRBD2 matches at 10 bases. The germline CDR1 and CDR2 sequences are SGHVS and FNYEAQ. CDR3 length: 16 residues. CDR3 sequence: CASSLGIAGGPDTQYF. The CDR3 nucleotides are TGTGCTAGCAGCTTAGGGATAGCGGGGGGACCAGATACGCAGTATTTT.

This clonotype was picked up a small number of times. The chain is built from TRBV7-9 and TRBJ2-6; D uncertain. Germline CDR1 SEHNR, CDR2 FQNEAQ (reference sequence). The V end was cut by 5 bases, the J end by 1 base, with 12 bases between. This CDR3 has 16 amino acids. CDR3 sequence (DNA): TGTGCCAGCAGCCCTGGATTACTGTCTGGGGCCAACGTCCTGACTTTC. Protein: CASSPGLLSGANVLTF.